The clone carrying this T cell receptor beta chain was seen just once. The sample comes from a study of PD-L1 blockade in urothelial cancer. Only in-frame clones appear in the TCRdb table, and some are missing; sequencing was by immunoSEQ multiplex PCR. The sample yields 40,000 to 55,000 clones, about 90% seen once. Time point specified: peripheral blood 6 weeks after treatment start. CDR3 size: 16 residues. V dropped 7 bases and J dropped 3; count of bases not matched to a gene: 12. The J gene is TRBJ1-5, the V gene TRBV23-1; 7 bases line up with TRBD1. TRBV23-1 qualifies as an ORF whose function is uncertain. This TCR was recovered from a man in his 70s with urothelial cancer. The source material was PBMCs, sampled around atezolizumab (anti-PD-L1) treatment. The CDR3 here is CASIPPNTGDNQPQHF. In DNA, the CDR3 is TGCGCCAGCATTCCCCCCAATACAGGGGACAATCAGCCCCAGCATTTT.